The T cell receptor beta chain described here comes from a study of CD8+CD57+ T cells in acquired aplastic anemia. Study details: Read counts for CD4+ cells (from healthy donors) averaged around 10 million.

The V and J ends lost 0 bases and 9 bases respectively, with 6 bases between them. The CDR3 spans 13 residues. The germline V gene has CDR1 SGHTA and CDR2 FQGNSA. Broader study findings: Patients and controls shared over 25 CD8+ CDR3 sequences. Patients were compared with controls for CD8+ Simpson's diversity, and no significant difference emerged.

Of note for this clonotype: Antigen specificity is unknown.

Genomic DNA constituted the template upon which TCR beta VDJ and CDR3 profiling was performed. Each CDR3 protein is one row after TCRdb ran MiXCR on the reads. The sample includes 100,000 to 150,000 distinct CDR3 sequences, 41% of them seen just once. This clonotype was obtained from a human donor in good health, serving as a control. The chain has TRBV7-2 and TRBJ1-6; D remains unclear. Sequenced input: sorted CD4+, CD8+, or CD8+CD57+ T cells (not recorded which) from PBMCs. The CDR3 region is CASSLAVVSPLHF. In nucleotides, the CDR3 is TGTGCCAGCAGCTTAGCGGTGGTTTCACCCCTCCACTTT.